This entry describes one TCR beta chain. The antigen remains unidentified. This sample is drawn from a study of CD8 T cells in ankylosing spondylitis. Whole-study results and caveats: It appeared that ankylosing spondylitis blood was characterized by a TCR beta motif of roughly 8 highly homologous variants.

In TCRdb, the 5' RACE reads were re-called with MiXCR into one record per CDR3 protein. Here the sample spans about 540,000 distinct CDR3 sequences, about 12% being singletons. Between the trimmed V and J ends, which lost 3 bases and 2 bases, there was a span of 9 bases. Germline CDR1 SQVTM, CDR2 ANQGSEA. The length of the CDR3 is 13 residues. This chain connects TRBV29-1 to TRBJ2-3, with no clear D. Sequencing used blood, either unsorted or a sorted T cell fraction (not recorded which). The origin of this receptor is a male donor with ankylosing spondylitis. This chain's CDR3 is CSVDPGLTDTQYF. In DNA form, the CDR3 reads TGCAGCGTTGATCCGGGCCTCACAGATACGCAGTATTTT.